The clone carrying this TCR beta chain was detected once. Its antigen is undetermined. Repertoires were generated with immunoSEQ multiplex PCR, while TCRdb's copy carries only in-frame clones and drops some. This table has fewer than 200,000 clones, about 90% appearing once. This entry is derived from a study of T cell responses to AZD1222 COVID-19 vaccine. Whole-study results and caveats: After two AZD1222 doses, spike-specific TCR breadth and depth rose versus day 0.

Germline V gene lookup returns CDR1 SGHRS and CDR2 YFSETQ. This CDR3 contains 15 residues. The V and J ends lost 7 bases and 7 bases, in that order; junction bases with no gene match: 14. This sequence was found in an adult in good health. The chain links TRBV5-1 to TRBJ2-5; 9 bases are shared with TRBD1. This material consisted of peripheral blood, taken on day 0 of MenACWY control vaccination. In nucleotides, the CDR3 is TGCGCCAGCTTTGACACAGGGGGCTCGGGCGGGACCCAGTACTTC. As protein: CASFDTGGSGGTQYF.